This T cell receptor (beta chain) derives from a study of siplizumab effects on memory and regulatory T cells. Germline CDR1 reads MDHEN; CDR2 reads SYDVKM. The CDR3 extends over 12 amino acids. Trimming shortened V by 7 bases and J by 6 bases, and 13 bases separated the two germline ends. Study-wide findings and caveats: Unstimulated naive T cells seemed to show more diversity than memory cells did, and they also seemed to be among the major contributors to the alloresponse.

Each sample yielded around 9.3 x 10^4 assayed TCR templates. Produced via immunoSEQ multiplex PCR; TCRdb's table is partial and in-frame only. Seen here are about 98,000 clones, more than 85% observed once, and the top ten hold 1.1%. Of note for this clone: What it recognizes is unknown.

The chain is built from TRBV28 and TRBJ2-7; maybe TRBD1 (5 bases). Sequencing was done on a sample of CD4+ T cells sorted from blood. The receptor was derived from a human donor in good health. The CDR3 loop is CASTSGIGEQYF. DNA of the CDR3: TGTGCCAGCACCTCAGGGATCGGCGAGCAGTACTTC.